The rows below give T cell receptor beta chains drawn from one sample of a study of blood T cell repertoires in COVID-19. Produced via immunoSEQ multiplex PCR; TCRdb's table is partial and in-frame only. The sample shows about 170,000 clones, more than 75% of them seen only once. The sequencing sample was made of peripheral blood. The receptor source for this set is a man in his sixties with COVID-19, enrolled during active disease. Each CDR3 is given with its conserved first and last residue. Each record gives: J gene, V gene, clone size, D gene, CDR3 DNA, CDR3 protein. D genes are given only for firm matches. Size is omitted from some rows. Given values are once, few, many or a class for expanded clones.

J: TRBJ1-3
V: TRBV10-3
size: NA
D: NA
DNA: TGTGCCACGACAGACTTACAGGGACCCTCTGGAAACACCATATATTTT
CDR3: CATTDLQGPSGNTIYF

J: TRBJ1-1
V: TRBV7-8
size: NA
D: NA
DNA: TGTGCCAGCACGCCAATGGGGCTGAACACTGAAGCTTTCTTT
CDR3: CASTPMGLNTEAFF

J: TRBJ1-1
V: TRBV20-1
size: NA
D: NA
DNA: TGCAGTGCCGCCCGAGGGACTGAAGCTTTCTTT
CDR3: CSAARGTEAFF

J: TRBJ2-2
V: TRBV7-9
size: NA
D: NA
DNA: TGTGCCAGCAGCTTACGGGTTACCGGGGAGCTGTTTTTT
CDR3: CASSLRVTGELFF

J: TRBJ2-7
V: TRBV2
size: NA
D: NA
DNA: TGTGCCAGCAGGGATTTAGCGGCCCCCGAGCAGTACTTC
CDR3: CASRDLAAPEQYF

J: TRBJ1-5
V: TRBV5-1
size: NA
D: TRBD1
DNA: TGCGCCAGCAGCTTGGGGACAGGGGTAAGCAATCAGCCCCAGCATTTT
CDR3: CASSLGTGVSNQPQHF

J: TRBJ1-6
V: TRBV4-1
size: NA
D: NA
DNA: TGCGCCAGCAGCCAAGATATGGGCCACCAGTATAATTCACCCCTCCACTTT
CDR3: CASSQDMGHQYNSPLHF

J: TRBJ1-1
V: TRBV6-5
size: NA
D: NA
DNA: TGTGCCAGCAGTTACTTCCCGAGCCCTAACACTGAAGCTTTCTTT
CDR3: CASSYFPSPNTEAFF

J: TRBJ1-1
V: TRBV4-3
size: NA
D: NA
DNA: TGCGCCAGCAGACCCGACACGAACACTGAAGCTTTCTTT
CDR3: CASRPDTNTEAFF

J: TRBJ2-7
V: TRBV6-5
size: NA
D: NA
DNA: TGTGCCAGCAGTAGTGGCGGGAGCAGGGGTTACGAGCAGTACTTC
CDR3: CASSSGGSRGYEQYF

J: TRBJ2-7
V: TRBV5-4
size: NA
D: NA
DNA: TGTGCCAGCAGCGTGGGCAGGGAGCAGTACTTC
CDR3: CASSVGREQYF

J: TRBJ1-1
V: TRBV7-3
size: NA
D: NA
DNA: TGTGCCAGCAGCTTAAACAAAGAGGGCACTGAAGCTTTCTTT
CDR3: CASSLNKEGTEAFF

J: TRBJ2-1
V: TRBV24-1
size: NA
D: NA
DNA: TGTGCCACCAGTGATCCAGGGGCACCCCAGGGGAATGAGCAGTTCTTC
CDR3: CATSDPGAPQGNEQFF

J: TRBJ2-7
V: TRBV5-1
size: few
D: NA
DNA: TGCGCCAGCAGCTGGGGGACACTCTCCTACGAGCAGTACTTC
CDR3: CASSWGTLSYEQYF

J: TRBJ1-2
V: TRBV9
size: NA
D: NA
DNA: TGTGCCAGTCGACAGAACTATGGCTACACCTTC
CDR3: CASRQNYGYTF

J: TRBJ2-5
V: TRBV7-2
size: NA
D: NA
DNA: TGTGCCAGCAGCCCACCGACAGAAGAGACCCAGTACTTC
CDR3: CASSPPTEETQYF

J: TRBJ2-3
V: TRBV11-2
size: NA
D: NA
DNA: TGTGCCAGCAGCCCCCTTTCAGGCCTCGGCACAGATACGCAGTATTTT
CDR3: CASSPLSGLGTDTQYF

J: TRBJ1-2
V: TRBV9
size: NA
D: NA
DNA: TGTGCCAGCAGCCGTAGATTGGTTGGAGGGCCCACCAACTATGGCTACACCTTC
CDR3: CASSRRLVGGPTNYGYTF

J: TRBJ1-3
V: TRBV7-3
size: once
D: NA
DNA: TGTGCCAGCAGCTTAACGCACAGCTCTGGAAACACCATATATTTT
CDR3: CASSLTHSSGNTIYF

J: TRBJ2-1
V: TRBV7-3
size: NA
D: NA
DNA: TGTGCCAGCAGCTTAATGTCGGACGGACGGGGTGAGCAGTTCTTC
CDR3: CASSLMSDGRGEQFF

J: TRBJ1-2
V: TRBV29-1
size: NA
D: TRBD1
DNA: TGCAGCGTTGGGGGGACAGGGACTTTCTATGGCTACACCTTC
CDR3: CSVGGTGTFYGYTF

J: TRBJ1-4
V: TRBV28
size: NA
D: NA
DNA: TGTGCCAGCAGTTCTAAGAGGGGGACGACTAATGAAAAACTGTTTTTT
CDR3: CASSSKRGTTNEKLFF